This T cell receptor beta chain was identified during a study of blood T cells in healthy people across ages. Study-level findings and limits: Compared with aged donors, long-lived donors showed fewer expanded clones, suggesting selection. Correlation between TCR beta diversity and naive T cell percentage was strong.

The use of a sample-barcoded 5' primer and a J-beta primer mix characterized a second PCR of about 6 to 11 cycles. TCRdb ran MiXCR on the 5' RACE reads and lists one entry per CDR3 protein. The sample has about 290,000 distinct CDR3 sequences, 25% to 30% seen once; the top ten hold roughly 28%. Healthy Caucasian individuals from Russia aged about 6 to 100 were enrolled as donors. With 6 bases clipped from V and 2 bases from J, the junction kept 11 bases outside the gene matches. The CDR3 is 16 residues long. Germline lookup yields CDR1 MNHEY and CDR2 SVGEGT. About this clonotype: What it binds is unknown.

Sequencing input: blood. This rearrangement joins TRBV6-2 or TRBV6-3 to TRBJ2-7; 9 nucleotides agree with TRBD1. This receptor was taken from a woman aged 70 to 79 in good health. This chain's CDR3 is CASSSGLGQGTYEQYF. The CDR3 nucleotides are TGTGCCAGCAGCTCCGGTTTGGGACAGGGCACCTACGAGCAGTACTTC.